Described below is a single TCR beta chain sequence and its context. Its antigen is as yet unknown. TCRdb redid the calling of the 5' RACE reads with MiXCR, one entry per CDR3 protein. The table has roughly 190,000 distinct CDR3 sequences, less than 20% seen once; the top ten hold 40%. The data originate from a study of identical twins. V gave up 5 bases and J gave up 3 bases; unmatched junction bases: 6. The CDR3 sequence is 14 residues long. Germline values: CDR1 PRHDT, CDR2 FYEKMQ (reference sequence). Overall study findings and caveats: The same donors were not followed; conclusions instead depended on cross-sectional statistical analysis.

This same sample was also part of a study on T cells expressing NK-cell markers. That investigation notes: In sorted CD3+CD56+NKG2C+, CD3+CD56+NKG2C- and CD3+CD56-NKG2C+ T cells, TCR beta repertoires were obtained.

The source of this sequence is a woman aged 18-30 years in good health. Specimen: CD8+ T cells sorted from blood. V and J are TRBV13 and TRBJ2-5; 7 positions agree with TRBD1. The CDR3 loop is CASSRRDREETQYF. The CDR3 coding sequence is TGTGCCAGCAGCCGTCGGGACAGAGAAGAGACCCAGTACTTC. Using reference TRBV13 and TRBJ2-5 for the parts outside the CDR3, the full variable domain is AAGVIQSPRHLIKEKRETATLKCYPIPRHDTVYWYQQGPGQDPQFLISFYEKMQSDKGSIPDRFSAQQFSDYHSELNMSSLELGDSALYFCASSRRDREETQYFGPGTRLLVL.